This T cell receptor beta chain was profiled in a study of Graves' ophthalmopathy and Graves' hyperthyroidism (dated by TCRdb to about 2018). Regarding the study in general: Hyperthyroidism was defined as stable when no progression to ophthalmopathy occurred within 18 months of follow-up. A discovery set of 100 or so patients (roughly 41 ophthalmopathy, under 65 stable hyperthyroidism) was enrolled to explore V-J signatures distinguishing ophthalmopathy from hyperthyroidism. In about six hyperthyroidism patients, T-cell repertoires of thyroid tissue and blood were compared. For independent validation, a separate cohort was made up of around 19 hyperthyroidism patients plus 17 patients who later progressed from hyperthyroidism to ophthalmopathy. In total, around 130 blood samples were TCR-sequenced: under 45 ophthalmopathy, around 75 hyperthyroidism and approximately 17 hyperthyroidism-to-ophthalmopathy patients. Following sampling, methimazole starting at 30 mg daily was administered to hyperthyroidism patients, and high-dose intravenous methylprednisolone was administered to ophthalmopathy patients. The study used TCR beta repertoire signatures to distinguish Graves' ophthalmopathy from Graves' hyperthyroidism and to predict progression to ophthalmopathy. Broader findings and caveats from the paper: Sample size was not statistically predetermined, and group allocation was not concealed from the investigators. Ophthalmopathy was separated from stable hyperthyroidism by the 13-signature model with about 89% sensitivity and less than 82% specificity in cross-validation and with 80%/75% in the test set. In validation, the model predicted ophthalmopathy progression with about 71% sensitivity and 72.22% specificity; some twelve predicted patients were CT-confirmed with GO in a median of 6.5 months. Most expanded thyroid clonotypes with a frequency above 0.001 also appeared in blood, which suggests that blood repertoires may reflect the immune response in the thyroid.

Patients with hyperthyroidism were aged 18 to 65 years, had been newly diagnosed, and had a disease duration of less than 2 months. Patients with other autoimmune diseases, uncontrolled infections, pregnancy or lactation were excluded. Clinical symptoms, serum thyroxine, TRAb, thyroid ultrasound and orbital computed tomography formed the basis of the diagnosis. Trizol reagent was used to extract the total RNA, and its quality was then checked on an Agilent 2100 Bioanalyzer. For repertoire sequencing, TCR beta CDR3 regions were amplified from RNA transcripts. HTBI primers and the Qiagen OneStep RT-PCR kit were used in a first-round RT-PCR, which was followed by a second-round multiplex PCR, size selection and purification. Sequencing of the libraries was carried out on an Illumina HiSeq2000 in paired-end mode with 100 bp reads. The authors' pipeline ran thus. Reads were processed with SOAPnuke, discarding reads with adapters, uncalled bases, mean Phred below 15, or no exact constant-primer or identifier match. High-quality paired reads were merged with COPE v1.2.5. Unique nucleotide sequences were defined as clonotypes and aligned to IMGT TRB V, D and J references using MiTCR v1.1. Only V-J combinations with frequency above 0.0001 were analysed, covering over 99% of repertoires. A TCR clonal expansion and chaos score per V-J combination was defined as the ratio of F50 clonal expansion to chaos observed in the TCRdist matrix. Welch's t-statistics and random forest were used to reduce the features to approximately 13 V-J combinations, which were then used as input to a naive Bayes classifier. The similarity between thyroid and blood repertoires was quantified using the Morisita-Horn index. TCRdb reprocessed the public reads (quality trimming at Q25 with fastp, clone calling with MiXCR) and kept in-frame beta chains. Identical CDR3 protein sequences are pooled into one entry, listed with their most common genes and DNA. The V and J calls come from TCRdb's annotation, not from the publication. The sample has 900,000 to 1,200,000 distinct CDR3 sequences on record, 35% to 40% of them singletons. Roughly 11% of the sample is taken by the ten largest.

The germline V gene specifies MNHEY as CDR1 and SVGEGT as CDR2. The junction carries 13 bases between V and J, which are trimmed by 6 bases and 5 bases respectively. The CDR3 runs 13 amino acids, cysteine and phenylalanine included. Of the read, only the CDR3 DNA is kept; its 39 bases are in frame from base 1. Only a few counts were recorded for this clonotype. The clone's antigen remains unknown. No per-base quality is available; no much larger clone lies one base away. The rearranged segments are TRBV6-2 or TRBV6-3 and TRBJ2-5; the D gene is tentatively TRBD1 or TRBD2, each matching 5 bases. Sequencing used peripheral blood or thyroid tissue (not recorded which). This TCR came from an adult man with Graves' hyperthyroidism. The nucleotide sequence reads TGTGCCAGCAGCCCACTAGGGGTGGAGACCCAGTACTTC. Translated, this gives CASSPLGVETQYF.